Included here is one TCR beta chain sequence, with context. This receptor's antigen is unknown. Within one base of it there is no much larger clone, and no base qualities were kept. This entry is derived from a study of cytomegalovirus exposure and HLA in healthy donors (dated by TCRdb to 2017 to 2019). Study-level background: According to an earlier analysis of 550 to 750 of the donors, about 190 million T cells yielded some 120 million unique TCR beta sequences and 276 Gb of sequence data. An early release that covered around 590 HLA-typed donors contained approximately 290 gigabases of sequencing data and tens of millions of unique TCR sequences. Of the 300 to 500 genotyped donors, 81% were placed in the genetic ancestry cluster associated with self-reported Caucasian donors. The study aimed to test whether cataloging public T cell receptors could reveal signatures of past pathogen exposure. The study used immunosequencing to profile the T cell repertoires of approximately 630 subjects and linked those repertoires to cytomegalovirus serostatus. A separate validation cohort of approximately 130 different subjects was used in addition to the roughly 700-subject first cohort. High-throughput TCR immunosequencing, statistical association of individual TCRs with disease status, and machine learning were combined to predict cytomegalovirus infection status. A later analysis re-examined previously published TCR beta repertoires from several hundred donors and added high-resolution HLA genotyping to investigate patterns of TCR occurrence. In the later analysis, no new phenotypic data were used to find candidate immune exposures; instead, reliance was placed on TCR beta sequences and their occurrence across donors. To decide whether each TCR beta V gene segment behaved as functional or pseudogenic, an earlier analysis of some 600 of the donors relied on high-throughput TCR beta sequencing. Donor age, sex, ethnicity and CMV serostatus were collected together with the repertoire data. Genome-wide SNP genotypes for about three fifths of the 666 donors were used in a later genetic analysis, which treated that subset as a discovery cohort. All discovery cohort repertoires had been generated using a single sequencing platform. Class I and class II HLA loci were covered by the typing at four-digit resolution. The number of typed donors differed by locus: roughly 620-640 for A, B, C, DRB1 and DQB1; approximately 520 for DQA1; fewer than 610 for DPA1; and some 470 for DPB1. Roughly 5 DR-DQ haplotypes were treated as single units for association and clustering because of strong linkage in the cohort. Among some 400 genotyped donors of the cohort, an average of around 250,000 unique TCR beta nucleotide sequences was sequenced per donor, of which about 19% were non-productive. What the study reported, not specific to this receptor: While some public TCRs were present in many individuals, most TCR sequences turned up only very rarely across donors. Cytomegalovirus status was reported to be diagnosed by the classifier with high specificity and sensitivity in both the original and validation cohorts. The cohort was sequenced for TCR beta chains only, and without alpha or paired-chain data the features that could be detected were limited. It was suggested by the authors that the approach could potentially be generalized to other disease states and immunological phenotypes. In a later analysis, HLA-associated TCR beta chains were found to be more clonally expanded and to have lower generation probabilities than equally common non-associated chains. The earlier analysis of about 600 of the donors excluded about 16 rarely observed V segments, including chromosome 9 orphons, because counts were too low. Sequencing depth was assumed to be roughly uniform across donors in the presence/absence analyses, though that assumption may not hold. V-gene and J-gene trimming of TCR beta chains was associated with a missense DCLRE1C variant in a later genetic analysis, and the association was replicated in an independent cohort. Assigning TCR associations to individual alleles was difficult when HLA alleles, especially DR and DQ, strongly co-occurred. A further reported finding was that TCR beta sequences accurately predicted the HLA-A and HLA-B alleles for most subjects in the first cohort. A later genetic analysis reported fewer N-insertions in productive TCRs among donors in an Asian-associated ancestry cluster than the roughly 720-donor mean. Immune exposure information for the cohort was limited to CMV serostatus. A few of the identified cytomegalovirus-associated TCR beta chains were confirmed in vitro to be specific for cytomegalovirus antigens. Most CMV-associated TCR beta chains appeared to be HLA-restricted in a later analysis, and the HLA associations seemed to be driven largely by CMV exposure. Some IMGT-functional V segments, including TRBV6-2 and TRBV6-3, could not be told apart with the 87-base-pair reads, so those segments were excluded. In a later analysis, the rate of TCR association differed among HLA loci, with DRB1 alleles having the most associated TCRs and HLA-C alleles having the fewest. A total of 164 TCR beta chains were listed by the study as associated with cytomegalovirus. In an earlier analysis of fewer than 750 of the donors, most TCR beta V segments were observed in productive rearrangements about 90% or about 30% of the time, broadly matching IMGT annotations. A later analysis associated about 17,000 TCR beta sequences with specific HLA alleles at a false discovery rate of 0.05. Because HLA typing was unavailable for some donors at each locus, only the typed subset was used in association tests. The sequencing pipeline was judged likely to have produced a cluster of highly shared sequence variants as a technical artifact. Correlated functional status among segregating V segments might be attributable to linkage disequilibrium, but an unknown experimental factor could not be ruled out. In a later analysis, several top co-occurrence clusters were reported to appear linked to parvovirus B19, influenza, CMV and Epstein-Barr virus.

Libraries came from the immunoSEQ multiplex PCR assay. A mixture of 60 forward primers for TCR Vbeta segments and 13 reverse primers for TCR Jbeta segments was used in the multiplex PCR. The CDR3 region of rearranged TCR beta genes was amplified from genomic DNA with a multiplex PCR assay. The amplified TCR beta libraries were sequenced on the Illumina HiSeq System as 87-base-pair reads. Concerning the study's data processing: Across the 600 to 700 repertoires, a later analysis counted some 81 million unique TCR beta chains, approximately 12 million of which were shared by at least two donors. A nearest-neighbor algorithm error-corrected the raw reads and collapsed the reads into unique sequences, merging closely related sequences to remove PCR and sequencing errors. CDR3 sequences were aligned to IMGT reference sequences to assign V, D and J gene segments. Each retained sequence needed at least a six-nucleotide match to both a V gene segment and a J gene segment. Rearrangements were classified as productive when the CDR3 lacked stop codons and remained in frame with V and J, and all other rearrangements were classified as non-productive. Following IMGT convention, CDR3 was defined as the stretch from the second conserved V-encoded cysteine to the conserved J-encoded phenylalanine. In an earlier analysis of more than 550 of the donors, sequences lacking an unambiguous match to a single V gene segment were excluded. In an earlier analysis of more than 500 of the donors, a V segment was called functional when productive rearrangements were above 56.7%, and segregating when the standard deviation between donors exceeded 5%. To diagnose cytomegalovirus status from the catalog of TCR beta chain sequences, a statistical classification framework was built. In a later analysis, TCR nucleotide sequences were compared against IMGT/GENE-DB human TR gene sequences so that V and J genes could be assigned. A later analysis assigned CDR3 sequences and most-parsimonious VDJ recombination scenarios with the TCRdist pipeline. In a later analysis, each TCR beta chain was defined by its CDR3 amino acid sequence together with its V-gene family, and reads without a unique V-gene family were excluded. As a way to deal with suspected cross-contamination and a sequencing artifact, a later analysis dropped approximately 570 nucleotide sequences that were highly shared and had low generation probability. For each public chain, a later analysis derived a clonal expansion index from normalized ranks of inferred template counts within each repertoire. A later analysis computed generation probabilities with a VDJ recombination model fitted to out-of-frame rearrangements, and checked the results against IGoR. A later analysis scored TCR-TCR, TCR-HLA and TCR-CMV co-occurrence with hypergeometric tests, applying a repertoire-size bias correction to TCR pairs. A later analysis estimated false discovery rates by permuting HLA or CMV assignments 20 times. In a later analysis, co-occurring TCRs were grouped with DBSCAN, and TCRdist sequence similarity was added when clustering was performed within HLA-allele-positive subsets. Repertoires with fewer than 30,000 or more than 120,000 public chains were left out of co-occurrence clustering, as were about five repertoires with anomalous nucleotide sharing. As stored in TCRdb, this immuneACCESS dataset retains in-frame rearrangements with V and J assigned. A fraction of the clones does not appear; measured against another copy, unresolved V genes explain less than half of the discrepancy, and the remainder lacks a known reason. That table is the source of V, J and clone size, and D and trimming were worked out from the DNA. For this sample the table gives 150,000 or so clones, of which 70% to 80% were detected only once. The ten most abundant clones make up over 8% of the sample.

Via the germline V gene (reference sequence), CDR1 is LNHDA and CDR2 SQIVND. Trimmed from V: 6 bases; trimmed from J: 7 bases; junction bases lacking a gene match: 3. The CDR3 sequence holds 12 residues, the cysteine and phenylalanine included. Of the read, only the CDR3 DNA is kept; its 36 bases are in frame from base 1. The cohort was made up of 500 to 850 healthy bone marrow donors. All cohort members were sampled while nominally healthy, although unrecorded immune exposures were likely present. The donor tested CMV seropositive and was one of the 289 seropositive cohort members. Every donor gave a peripheral blood sample, and the peripheral blood mononuclear cells from that sample were used for TCR beta sequencing. Genomic DNA extraction from the blood cell samples was performed with the Qiagen DNeasy Blood Extraction Kit.

The sequence was obtained from a man in his late teens or twenties in good health and CMV-seropositive. This sequence uses TRBV19 and TRBJ1-2, with TRBD1 matching 9 junction bases. Material for sequencing was PBMCs. The CDR3 loop reads CASRQGARGYTF. In nucleotide form, the sequence is TGTGCCAGTAGACAGGGGGCGCGTGGCTACACCTTC.